The 30 T cell receptor beta chains below come from one sample, sequenced in a study of CXCR3-negative and CXCR3-positive naive CD8 T cells. Through 5' RACE with UMI labels, the TRB cDNA libraries were prepared. One entry per CDR3 protein, without DNA, is what TCRdb gives after re-calling the 5' RACE reads. The specimen's table records tens of thousands of distinct CDR3 sequences. The sample taken for sequencing was naive CXCR3- CD8+ T cells from blood. As to subset: CD45RO-CCR7+CD27+CD95- naive CD8+ T cells lacking CXCR3 (TNR3-). These receptors were obtained from a human donor in good health. Some clones in this sample may be carry-over from other donors' samples.

The CDR3 region is CSVPQGYEAFF. The chain couples TRBV29-1 to TRBJ1-1; TCRdb outputs TRBD1, but without DNA this stays unchecked. In germline, CDR1 is SQVTM, CDR2 ANQGSEA. The CDR3 is 11 residues long. The full variable domain, with the rest looked up from reference TRBV29-1 and TRBJ1-1, is SAVISQKPSRDICQRGTSLTIQCQVDSQVTMMFWYRQQPGQSLTLIATANQGSEATYESGFVIDKFPISRPNLTFSTLTVSNMSPEDSSIYLCSVPQGYEAFFGQGTRLTVV.

The rearrangement uses TRBV7-9 and TRBJ2-1. Germline CDR1 reads SEHNR; CDR2 reads FQNEAQ (reference sequence). CDR3 size: 13 residues. The CDR3 loop is CASGLGSYNEQFF. The variable domain in full, with the rest retrieved from reference TRBV7-9 and TRBJ2-1, is DTGVSQNPRHKITKRGQNVTFRCDPISEHNRLYWYRQTLGQGPEFLTYFQNEAQLEKSRLLSDRFSAERPKGSFSTLEIQRTEQGDSAMYLCASGLGSYNEQFFGPGTRLTVL.

The rearrangement links TRBV12-3 or TRBV12-4 to TRBJ2-1; TCRdb's D call, TRBD1, is unchecked because there is no DNA. This CDR3 is built from 13 residues. CDR3 residues: CASSPGGHGEQFF.

V gene TRBV9 combines with J gene TRBJ2-7; as DNA is missing, the TRBD2 call by TCRdb cannot be tested. CDR1 SGDLS and CDR2 YYNGEE come from the germline V gene. The CDR3 totals 14 residues. The chain's CDR3 is CASSVDERSYEQYF.

The V gene is TRBV7-8, the J gene TRBJ2-1. Germline assignment: CDR1 SGHVS and CDR2 FQNEAQ. This CDR3 has 15 residues. The CDR3 spells CASSSQVKAYDEQFF.

This chain joins TRBV11-2 and TRBJ2-1. CDR1 and CDR2 from the germline V gene are SGHAT and FQNNGV. CDR3 size: 16 residues. CDR3 sequence reads: CASSLERSSSYNEQFF. The complete variable domain, with remaining parts taken from reference TRBV11-2 and TRBJ2-1, reads EAGVAQSPRYKIIEKRQSVAFWCNPISGHATLYWYQQILGQGPKLLIQFQNNGVVDDSQLPKDRFSAERLKGVDSTLKIQPAKLEDSAVYLCASSLERSSSYNEQFFGPGTRLTVL.

V is TRBV20-1 and J is TRBJ1-1; the TCRdb call, TRBD1, lacks DNA for checking. Germline V CDR1 and CDR2: DFQATT, SNEGSKA (reference sequence). The CDR3 covers 15 residues. The CDR3 sequence is CSVRLAGYEGTEAFF.

V is TRBV4-2 and J is TRBJ2-1. The germline gives CDR1 LGHNA, CDR2 YNFKEQ. CDR3 length equals 16 residues. CDR3 region: CASSQDRGSSYNEQFF.

The rearrangement uses TRBV7-9 and TRBJ1-2. CDR1 is SEHNR, CDR2 FQNEAQ, per germline (reference sequence). The CDR3 is 15 residues long. The chain's CDR3 is CASSRDGPIFYGYTF.

The CDR3 reads CSVAGANTGELFF. This chain joins TRBV29-1 and TRBJ2-2. This CDR3 is 13 amino acids long. CDR1 and CDR2 (germline): SQVTM, ANQGSEA.

This chain connects TRBV6-5 to TRBJ1-5. Germline CDR1 is MNHEY and CDR2 is SVGAGI. The CDR3 is 13 residues long. CDR3 residues: CASSPALNQPQHF.

The chain recombines TRBV29-1 with TRBJ2-3; there is no DNA to check the TCRdb D call of TRBD2. This CDR3 comprises 14 residues. Germline assignment: CDR1 SQVTM and CDR2 ANQGSEA. This CDR3 is CSAPAGGPTDTQYF.

V is TRBV5-6 and J is TRBJ2-1; TCRdb's assignment of TRBD1 cannot be checked, as there is no DNA. This CDR3 is built from 13 residues. Germline V gene data show CDR1 as SGHDT and CDR2 as YYEEEE. The CDR3 spells CASSLVRGDEQFF.

The V gene is TRBV28, the J gene TRBJ2-1; TCRdb's D gene call, TRBD1, goes unchecked for lack of DNA. Germline CDR1 reads MDHEN; CDR2 reads SYDVKM. This CDR3 has 15 amino acids. CDR3 amino acids: CASSIRTGWGNEQFF.

This chain joins TRBV13 and TRBJ2-7. CDR1 and CDR2 from the germline V gene are PRHDT and FYEKMQ (reference sequence). This CDR3 is built from 14 residues. The CDR3 spells CASSLARYSYEQYF.

The rearrangement uses TRBV28 and TRBJ1-2; TCRdb calls TRBD1, which cannot be checked without DNA. CDR3 length: 14 residues. Germline values: CDR1 MDHEN, CDR2 SYDVKM. The chain's CDR3 is CASSLAMTGAGYTF.

V and J are TRBV7-9 and TRBJ1-2; TCRdb names TRBD1, which stays unverified in the absence of DNA. The germline gives CDR1 SEHNR, CDR2 FQNEAQ (reference sequence). This CDR3 has 13 amino acids. The CDR3 region is CASSLGVLSGYTF.

The rearrangement joins TRBV7-6 to TRBJ1-2; TCRdb selects TRBD1, and the lack of DNA leaves this call unchecked. Germline V gene sequence: CDR1 SGHVS, CDR2 FNYEAQ. The CDR3 runs 15 residues. The CDR3 loop is CASSLEVSGAGGYTF.

J is TRBJ1-1 and V is TRBV28. The CDR3 runs to 13 residues. Germline V gene sequence: CDR1 MDHEN, CDR2 SYDVKM. CDR3 in amino acids: CASSLASDTEAFF.

This chain connects TRBV19 to TRBJ2-7; TCRdb's assignment of TRBD1 cannot be checked, as there is no DNA. The CDR3 is made up of 14 amino acids. CDR1 is LNHDA and CDR2 is SQIVND in the germline V gene (reference sequence). The CDR3 is CASSITDSDYEQYF.

The chain combines TRBV6-2 or TRBV6-3 with TRBJ2-1; TCRdb outputs TRBD2, but without DNA this stays unchecked. CDR3 length equals 16 residues. The V gene's germline CDR1 is MNHEY and CDR2 SVGEGT. CDR3 loop: CASSYGTSRPYNEQFF.

V is TRBV5-6 and J is TRBJ2-2; checking the TCRdb D call of TRBD1 is not possible without DNA. The CDR3 has 16 amino acids. Germline-derived CDR1 and CDR2 are SGHDT and YYEEEE. CDR3 protein: CASSPWGQTNTGELFF.

This chain links TRBV5-5 with TRBJ2-1. The length of the CDR3 is 16 residues. CDR1 is SGHKS and CDR2 is YYEKEE in the germline V gene (reference sequence). This chain's CDR3 is CASSLDWQSSYNEQFF.

This sequence joins TRBV29-1 and TRBJ2-3; TCRdb picks TRBD1, but there is no DNA to check that call. CDR1 is SQVTM and CDR2 is ANQGSEA in the germline V gene. The CDR3 is 15 amino acids. The CDR3 spells CSVEYRGQFTDTQYF.

The chain links TRBV29-1 to TRBJ2-5; the TCRdb D gene call, TRBD2, has no DNA to confirm it. Per germline, CDR1 SQVTM and CDR2 ANQGSEA. CDR3 length: 13 amino acids. The chain's CDR3 is CSVPGPYGETQYF. Based on the CDR3 plus reference TRBV29-1 and TRBJ2-5, the full variable domain is SAVISQKPSRDICQRGTSLTIQCQVDSQVTMMFWYRQQPGQSLTLIATANQGSEATYESGFVIDKFPISRPNLTFSTLTVSNMSPEDSSIYLCSVPGPYGETQYFGPGTRLLVL.

The chain is built from TRBV7-9 and TRBJ2-2. CDR1 and CDR2 (germline): SEHNR, FQNEAQ (reference sequence). The CDR3 is 12 residues long. The CDR3 sequence is CASSPAAGELFF.

The chain is built from TRBV19 and TRBJ2-3; TCRdb indicates TRBD1, and absent DNA this call remains unverified. Germline V gene sequence: CDR1 LNHDA, CDR2 SQIVND (reference sequence). The CDR3 spans 15 residues. CDR3 in amino acids: CATTWPGEGADTQYF.

The chain links TRBV5-1 to TRBJ1-1. From germline, CDR1 is SGHRS and CDR2 YFSETQ. The CDR3 has 13 amino acids. CDR3 in amino acids: CASSLSTNTEAFF.

The rearrangement links TRBV6-5 to TRBJ2-1; TCRdb reports TRBD1, a call that lacks DNA to check it against. The CDR3 is made up of 14 amino acids. Germline CDR1 and CDR2: MNHEY and SVGAGI. The CDR3 protein is CASTYGRGANEQFF.

The gene calls are TRBV4-2 and TRBJ1-6; no DNA is available, so the TRBD1 call from TCRdb remains unchecked. This CDR3 is built from 19 residues. Germline CDR1 LGHNA, CDR2 YNFKEQ. CDR3 protein: CASSQVGAAVAYFDSPLHF.